Listed below are T cell receptor beta chains from one sample, sequenced in a study of blood T cell repertoires in COVID-19. Repertoires were generated with immunoSEQ multiplex PCR, while TCRdb's copy carries only in-frame clones and drops some. The sample lists over 130,000 clones; over 65% were seen once. The sample consisted of peripheral blood. These receptors all stem from a man aged 70-80 years with acute or convalescent COVID-19. CDR3s include the opening cysteine and the closing phenylalanine or tryptophan. The order of the fields is CDR3 length, clone size, V gene, J gene, D gene, CDR3 DNA, CDR3 protein. The D gene is left open where the match is weak. A clone size is listed for some rows: how often the clone was seen (once, few, many), or a class if it is expanded.

17,NA,TRBV5-8,TRBJ2-2,NA,TGTGCCAGCAGCTTGCCTTTTTCGGGAACGAACACCGGGGAGCTGTTTTTT,CASSLPFSGTNTGELFF
16,many,TRBV19,TRBJ2-3,TRBD2,TGTGCCAGTAGTATAAGGAGCGGGACTAGCACAGATACGCAGTATTTT,CASSIRSGTSTDTQYF
15,NA,TRBV5-1,TRBJ1-2,NA,TGCGCCAGCAGCCAGGTTTTGAGGGGGAACTATGGCTACACCTTC,CASSQVLRGNYGYTF
15,NA,TRBV28,TRBJ1-4,TRBD1,TGTGCCAGCAGTTTGCCCAGGGGGACGGGGGAAAGACTGTTTTTT,CASSLPRGTGERLFF
15,NA,TRBV2,TRBJ1-4,NA,TGTGCCAGCAGTGAAGTTGCAGGGCGCCTCGAAAAACTGTTTTTT,CASSEVAGRLEKLFF
16,once,TRBV11-3,TRBJ1-2,TRBD1,TGTGCCAGCAGCTTAGGCCTCAGGGGGCAGTGTCATGGCTACACCTTC,CASSLGLRGQCHGYTF
13,NA,TRBV7-3,TRBJ2-1,NA,TGTGCCAGCAGCTCCCAAGTTCAGGGTGAGCAGTTCTTC,CASSSQVQGEQFF
14,NA,TRBV3-1/TRBV3-2,TRBJ1-1,NA,TGTGCCACCAGCTCCCAAATGGAGGGCACTGAAGCTTTCTTT,CATSSQMEGTEAFF
14,few,TRBV19,TRBJ2-2,NA,TGTGCCAGTAGTTGGACTGGGTTAATCGGGGAGCTGTTTTTT,CASSWTGLIGELFF
14,NA,TRBV2,TRBJ2-1,TRBD2,TGTGCCAGCAGTAGACTAGCGGGTATCAATGAGCAGTTCTTC,CASSRLAGINEQFF
16,NA,TRBV28,TRBJ2-1,NA,TGTGCCAGCAGTCCGTCTTACAGGGTTAGGTACAATGAGCAGTTCTTC,CASSPSYRVRYNEQFF
16,NA,TRBV28,TRBJ1-5,NA,TGTGCCAGCAGTCGTGTGGGAGTCCGGCCTTCTGAGCCCCAGCATTTT,CASSRVGVRPSEPQHF
15,once,TRBV19,TRBJ2-5,NA,TGTGCCAGTAGTACCCCGCGGGGCCTGCAAGAGACCCAGTACTTC,CASSTPRGLQETQYF
16,NA,TRBV10-1,TRBJ2-1,TRBD2,TGCGCCAGCAGTGAGCGGGGGACTAGCGGGAGTGGGGAGCAGTTCTTC,CASSERGTSGSGEQFF
16,NA,TRBV5-1,TRBJ2-3,NA,TGCGCCAGCAGCCTACCCCAGAGCGGGAGCACAGATACGCAGTATTTT,CASSLPQSGSTDTQYF
13,NA,TRBV7-8,TRBJ1-4,NA,TGTGCCAGCAGCTTTTCGGGGTATGAAAAACTGTTTTTT,CASSFSGYEKLFF
13,NA,TRBV10-3,TRBJ2-2,NA,TGTGCCATCATCGCCGGTTCCGGCGGGGAGCTGTTTTTT,CAIIAGSGGELFF
14,once,TRBV7-9,TRBJ2-7,TRBD2,TGTGCCAGCAGCTTAGGGGGACTAGTAGGCGAGCAGTACTTC,CASSLGGLVGEQYF
11,NA,TRBV12-3/TRBV12-4,TRBJ2-3,NA,TGTGCCAGCACGTTCACAGATACGCAGTATTTT,CASTFTDTQYF
15,NA,TRBV2,TRBJ2-2,NA,TGTGCCAGCAAGACCGGGACAATTAACACCGGGGAGCTGTTTTTT,CASKTGTINTGELFF
15,NA,TRBV19,TRBJ2-3,TRBD1,TGTGCCAGTAGTGCGGGACAGGGGTTTACAGATACGCAGTATTTT,CASSAGQGFTDTQYF
13,NA,TRBV7-3,TRBJ2-7,NA,TGTGCCAGCAGCTTAACGGAGGGATCCGAGCAGTACTTC,CASSLTEGSEQYF
15,NA,TRBV7-2,TRBJ1-1,TRBD1,TGTGCCAGCAGTCTTAGACAGGGCGTTAGCACTGAAGCTTTCTTT,CASSLRQGVSTEAFF
16,NA,TRBV3-1/TRBV3-2,TRBJ1-5,NA,TGTGCCAGCAGCCAAATGGGGGGTACGGGCAATCAGCCCCAGCATTTT,CASSQMGGTGNQPQHF
18,NA,TRBV28,TRBJ2-4,TRBD1,TGTGCCAGCAGTCTACCCAGTTTGGGACAGGGTCAAGGGAACATTCAGTACTTC,CASSLPSLGQGQGNIQYF
16,NA,TRBV7-3,TRBJ1-2,NA,TGTGCCAGCAGCCCCGCCAATCTGGGCCCTAACTATGGCTACACCTTC,CASSPANLGPNYGYTF
16,NA,TRBV3-1/TRBV3-2,TRBJ1-3,NA,TGTGCCAGCAGCCAATACCCCGGGGGTATTGGAAACACCATATATTTT,CASSQYPGGIGNTIYF
14,NA,TRBV5-5,TRBJ2-5,TRBD1,TGTGCCAGCAGCTTCACAGGGGGCCTCGAGACCCAGTACTTC,CASSFTGGLETQYF
16,once,TRBV28,TRBJ2-1,TRBD2,TGTGCCAGCAATAGGGAAGCGGGAGAGGGCTACAATGAGCAGTTCTTC,CASNREAGEGYNEQFF
13,NA,TRBV9,TRBJ1-1,NA,TGTGCCAGCAGCATAAGAGAGAACACTGAAGCTTTCTTT,CASSIRENTEAFF
16,NA,TRBV5-1,TRBJ2-5,TRBD2,TGCGCCAGCAGCCCTTCTAGCGGGGGTTTTGGAGAGACCCAGTACTTC,CASSPSSGGFGETQYF
15,NA,TRBV5-1,TRBJ2-1,TRBD1,TGCGCCAGCAGCGCCGGGACAGGGCCCCAAAATGAGCAGTTCTTC,CASSAGTGPQNEQFF
15,NA,TRBV4-1,TRBJ2-7,TRBD1,TGCGCCAGCAGCCAAGAGAAGGGGGCGCCCTACGAGCAGTACTTC,CASSQEKGAPYEQYF
14,NA,TRBV27,TRBJ1-2,NA,TGTGCCAGCGGGAACAGGTCACCCTCCTATGGCTACACCTTC,CASGNRSPSYGYTF
13,NA,TRBV2,TRBJ1-6,NA,TGTGCCAGCTCCCCAGCGAGGGGGTCACCCCTCCACTTT,CASSPARGSPLHF
14,NA,TRBV18,TRBJ1-4,NA,TGTGCCAGCTCACCAGGCGTGGAGAATGAAAAACTGTTTTTT,CASSPGVENEKLFF
13,NA,TRBV9,TRBJ1-2,NA,TGTGCCAGCAGCGTACGGGGGAATTATGGCTACACCTTC,CASSVRGNYGYTF
16,NA,TRBV7-6,TRBJ2-2,TRBD2,TGTGCCAGCAGTTACACTAGCGGGGGACTCGGCGGGGAGCTGTTTTTT,CASSYTSGGLGGELFF
16,once,TRBV10-2,TRBJ2-6,NA,TGCGCCAGCAGTCGACAGGGAGGAACTGGGGCCAACGTCCTGACTTTC,CASSRQGGTGANVLTF
13,NA,TRBV28,TRBJ2-7,NA,TGTGCCAGCAGTAGGGGCACATCCTACGAGCAGTACTTC,CASSRGTSYEQYF
12,NA,TRBV14,TRBJ1-2,NA,TGTGCCAGCAGCAACAGCCCGTATGGCTACACCTTC,CASSNSPYGYTF
20,NA,TRBV7-8,TRBJ2-3,NA,TGTGCCAGCAGCTTAAAACGGTCCGGAGAGGCCGGGGTAATCACAGATACGCAGTATTTT,CASSLKRSGEAGVITDTQYF
15,once,TRBV3-1/TRBV3-2,TRBJ2-1,TRBD2,TGTGCCAGCAGCCAGACTAGCGGGGGGCACGGTGAGCAGTTCTTC,CASSQTSGGHGEQFF
13,NA,TRBV12-3/TRBV12-4,TRBJ1-5,NA,TGTGCCAGCAGTTTTAAACAGAATCAGCCCCAGCATTTT,CASSFKQNQPQHF
12,NA,TRBV7-9,TRBJ2-1,NA,TGTGCCAGCAGCTTAGGTGCCGGGGAGCAGTTCTTC,CASSLGAGEQFF
14,NA,TRBV6-6,TRBJ1-6,TRBD1,TGTGCCAGCACCCGACAGGGGAAGGATTCACCCCTCCACTTT,CASTRQGKDSPLHF
15,NA,TRBV11-1,TRBJ2-3,NA,TGTGCCAGCAGCTTAGACAGAACTCGCACAGATACGCAGTATTTT,CASSLDRTRTDTQYF
15,NA,TRBV7-9,TRBJ2-3,NA,TGTGCCAGCAGCGCATCGGGACATCGGAAGGATACGCAGTATTTT,CASSASGHRKDTQYF
18,NA,TRBV6-1,TRBJ2-7,TRBD2,TGTGCCAGCAGTGAGTCTAGCGGGAGGTTAACATTCCTTTACGAGCAGTACTTC,CASSESSGRLTFLYEQYF
14,once,TRBV28,TRBJ2-5,NA,TGTGCCAGCACAGGGATGGGGTACCAAGAGACCCAGTACTTC,CASTGMGYQETQYF